This T cell receptor beta chain stems from a study of T cell responses to AZD1222 COVID-19 vaccine. Broader study findings: Vaccination with two AZD1222 doses was followed by a rise in Spike-specific TCR breadth and depth. Unmutated regions of variants are reportedly targeted by nearly half of spike-specific TCRs. The donor cohort was predominantly white British with a female majority, and clonal diversity may have been underestimated. The repertoires were collected only after the peak T cell response.

Assay: immunoSEQ multiplex PCR; the TCRdb copy retains only in-frame clones and omits some. This table has about 120,000 clones, 70% to 90% appearing once. The germline CDR1 and CDR2 sequences are MNHEY and SVGAGI. The CDR3 totals 15 residues. The V end was cut by 0 bases, the J end by 6 bases, with 14 bases between. Regarding this clone: The antigen is not known.

The sequencing here drew on peripheral blood, taken on day 0 of AZD1222 vaccination. V usage is TRBV6-5 and J usage is TRBJ1-2; the D gene is possibly TRBD1 (5 bases). The sequence was collected from an adult in good health. As DNA, the CDR3 is TGTGCCAGCAGTTACTCCAGAGGTGGGGCAGATGGCTACACCTTC. Its protein is CASSYSRGGADGYTF.